This paragraph reports one T cell receptor beta chain. Assay: immunoSEQ multiplex PCR; the TCRdb copy retains only in-frame clones and omits some. The sample has 65,000 to 75,000 clones, more than 85% seen once; the top ten hold over 10%. V shed 5 bases and J 8 bases; nucleotides not matched to a gene: 10. This CDR3 comprises 15 residues. In germline, CDR1 is LNHDA, CDR2 SQIVND (reference sequence). These data originate in a study of blood T cell repertoires in COVID-19. Study summary: Samples taken during acute and convalescent COVID-19 were collected in the United States, Italy and Spain.

The source material was peripheral blood. The receptor comes from a human donor with active COVID-19. The donor label of this sample is uncertain. V gene TRBV19 combines with J gene TRBJ1-4; 8 bases line up with TRBD1. The DNA of the CDR3 is TGTGCCAGTAGTCAAAAAGGGACAGGCGAGGAAAAACTGTTTTTT. Amino acids: CASSQKGTGEEKLFF.